The rows below give T cell receptor beta chains drawn from one sample of a study of cytomegalovirus exposure and HLA in healthy donors. The method was immunoSEQ multiplex PCR; TCRdb's version includes in-frame clones alone and lacks a portion of them. The top ten clones hold 1.8% of a sample with some 120,000 clones, more than 65% of them seen once. The sample comprised PBMCs. These receptors were taken from a man aged 18 to 30 in good health and CMV-seronegative. Each CDR3 is given with its conserved first and last residue. Fields, in order: D gene, clone size, V gene, J gene, CDR3 protein, CDR3 DNA. D genes are given only for firm matches. Clone size is not always given. Where it is, it says once, few, many or a class for expanded clones.

d_gene: TRBD1; abundance: NA; v_gene: TRBV4-1; j_gene: TRBJ1-6; CDR3aa: CASSPVKGGQGISPLHF; CDR3nt: TGCGCCAGCAGCCCCGTAAAGGGCGGACAGGGAATATCGCCCCTCCACTTT
d_gene: NA; abundance: once; v_gene: TRBV23-1; j_gene: TRBJ2-1; CDR3aa: CASRSSESSYNEQFF; CDR3nt: TGCGCCAGCCGCTCTAGTGAGAGCTCCTACAATGAGCAGTTCTTC
d_gene: NA; abundance: NA; v_gene: TRBV20-1; j_gene: TRBJ1-4; CDR3aa: CSASLEKLFF; CDR3nt: TGCAGTGCTAGCTTAGAAAAACTGTTTTTT
d_gene: NA; abundance: NA; v_gene: TRBV11-3; j_gene: TRBJ1-1; CDR3aa: CASSEEMNTEAFF; CDR3nt: TGTGCCAGTAGCGAGGAGATGAACACTGAAGCTTTCTTT
d_gene: TRBD1; abundance: NA; v_gene: TRBV18; j_gene: TRBJ1-2; CDR3aa: CASSSQTGKNGYTF; CDR3nt: TGTGCCAGCTCATCTCAGACAGGGAAGAATGGCTACACCTTC
d_gene: NA; abundance: NA; v_gene: TRBV6-6; j_gene: TRBJ1-2; CDR3aa: CASSYSRAGAYGYTF; CDR3nt: TGTGCCAGCAGTTACTCGCGGGCAGGGGCCTATGGCTACACCTTC
d_gene: TRBD1; abundance: NA; v_gene: TRBV6-1; j_gene: TRBJ2-2; CDR3aa: CASTETGGPTGELFF; CDR3nt: TGTGCCAGCACCGAAACAGGGGGCCCCACCGGGGAGCTGTTTTTT
d_gene: TRBD1; abundance: NA; v_gene: TRBV4-2; j_gene: TRBJ2-5; CDR3aa: CASSQNPGTGVETQYF; CDR3nt: TGTGCCAGCAGCCAAAACCCCGGGACAGGGGTGGAGACCCAGTACTTC
d_gene: NA; abundance: NA; v_gene: TRBV5-4; j_gene: TRBJ2-3; CDR3aa: CASSRNGEFTDTQYF; CDR3nt: TGTGCCAGCAGCAGAAACGGGGAGTTCACAGATACGCAGTATTTT
d_gene: TRBD1; abundance: few; v_gene: TRBV6-5; j_gene: TRBJ2-3; CDR3aa: CASRGQADTQYF; CDR3nt: TGTGCCAGCAGGGGACAGGCAGATACGCAGTATTTT
d_gene: NA; abundance: NA; v_gene: TRBV9; j_gene: TRBJ2-7; CDR3aa: CASSAPLAKVNEQYF; CDR3nt: TGTGCCAGCAGCGCCCCCCTAGCGAAGGTGAACGAGCAGTACTTC
d_gene: NA; abundance: NA; v_gene: TRBV19; j_gene: TRBJ2-3; CDR3aa: CASSTGLPGDTQYF; CDR3nt: TGTGCCAGTAGTACCGGGCTCCCAGGGGATACGCAGTATTTT
d_gene: NA; abundance: NA; v_gene: TRBV9; j_gene: TRBJ2-3; CDR3aa: CASSELMDTQYF; CDR3nt: TGTGCCAGCAGCGAATTAATGGATACGCAGTATTTT
d_gene: TRBD1; abundance: NA; v_gene: TRBV27; j_gene: TRBJ1-2; CDR3aa: CASGNRGRVYGYTF; CDR3nt: TGTGCCAGCGGCAACAGGGGCCGAGTCTATGGCTACACCTTC